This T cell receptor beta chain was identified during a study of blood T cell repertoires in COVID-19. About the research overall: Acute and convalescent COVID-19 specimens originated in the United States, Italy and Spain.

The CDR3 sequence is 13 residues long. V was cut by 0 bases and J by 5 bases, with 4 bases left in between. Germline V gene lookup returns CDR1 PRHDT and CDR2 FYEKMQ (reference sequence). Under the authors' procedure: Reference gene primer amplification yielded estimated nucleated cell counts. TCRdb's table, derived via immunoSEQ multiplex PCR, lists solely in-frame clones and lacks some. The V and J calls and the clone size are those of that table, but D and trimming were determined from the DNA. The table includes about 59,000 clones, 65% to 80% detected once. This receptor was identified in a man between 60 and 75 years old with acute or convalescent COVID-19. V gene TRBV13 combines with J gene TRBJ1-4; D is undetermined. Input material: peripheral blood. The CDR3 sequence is CASSLGQNEKLFF. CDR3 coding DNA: TGTGCCAGCAGCTTAGGGCAGAATGAAAAACTGTTTTTT.